These T cell receptor beta chains were read from a single sample in a study of long-term antiretroviral therapy in people with HIV. Sequencing was performed with immunoSEQ multiplex PCR; in TCRdb, only in-frame clones are kept and a portion is missing. Among 29,000 or so clones, around 92% were seen once, and the ten largest hold 2.7%. The specimen was unsorted PBMCs, collected more than 7.3 years after starting antiretroviral therapy. The source of these receptors is a man aged 50 to 59 with HIV. Each CDR3 is given with its conserved first and last residue. The D gene is left open where the match is weak. The size of a clone is reported for some rows only, either as once, few or many, or as a class for expanded clones.

abundance: -
j_gene: TRBJ1-6
v_gene: TRBV6-6
d_gene: TRBD1
CDR3nt: TGTGCCAGCACCCCGGGACAGCGAAATTCACCCCTCCACTTT
CDR3aa: CASTPGQRNSPLHF

abundance: -
j_gene: TRBJ2-7
v_gene: TRBV5-1
d_gene: TRBD1
CDR3nt: TGCGCCAGCAGCGTCACAGGGGGCTCCTACGAGCAGTACTTC
CDR3aa: CASSVTGGSYEQYF

abundance: -
j_gene: TRBJ2-7
v_gene: TRBV6-1
d_gene: -
CDR3nt: TGTGCCAGCAGTGAATCCCGTTACTACGAGCAGTACTTC
CDR3aa: CASSESRYYEQYF

abundance: -
j_gene: TRBJ1-4
v_gene: TRBV5-6
d_gene: TRBD1
CDR3nt: TGTGCCAGCAGCTCGGGCCCCTCAGGGGGTAATGAAAAACTGTTTTTT
CDR3aa: CASSSGPSGGNEKLFF

abundance: -
j_gene: TRBJ2-2
v_gene: TRBV4-3
d_gene: -
CDR3nt: TGCGCCAGCAGCGAGGTTCCAGGCGGTACCGGGGAGCTGTTTTTT
CDR3aa: CASSEVPGGTGELFF

abundance: -
j_gene: TRBJ1-3
v_gene: TRBV4-1
d_gene: -
CDR3nt: TGCGCCAGCAGCCACCGAGAAGGCCCCGGAAACACCATATATTTT
CDR3aa: CASSHREGPGNTIYF

abundance: -
j_gene: TRBJ2-3
v_gene: TRBV30
d_gene: TRBD2
CDR3nt: TGTGCCTGGAGTGTGGGAGCGGGGGGAGGCACAGATACGCAGTATTTT
CDR3aa: CAWSVGAGGGTDTQYF

abundance: -
j_gene: TRBJ2-3
v_gene: TRBV6-5
d_gene: TRBD2
CDR3nt: TGTGCCAGCAGTCCCGGAGCGGGGGGCGCCCATACGCAGTATTTT
CDR3aa: CASSPGAGGAHTQYF

abundance: -
j_gene: TRBJ2-2
v_gene: TRBV28
d_gene: -
CDR3nt: TGTGCCAGTTACCTCACCGGGACAAGGGCCGGGGAGCTGTTTTTT
CDR3aa: CASYLTGTRAGELFF

abundance: -
j_gene: TRBJ2-6
v_gene: TRBV28
d_gene: -
CDR3nt: TGTGCCAGCAGCGAAGCAAGCATGTCTGGGGCCAACGTCCTGACTTTC
CDR3aa: CASSEASMSGANVLTF

abundance: once
j_gene: TRBJ2-1
v_gene: TRBV5-6
d_gene: TRBD1
CDR3nt: TGTGCCAGCACCCCTACCGGGACAGAGAAAGTTAGCGTTCAGTTCTTC
CDR3aa: CASTPTGTEKVSVQFF

abundance: -
j_gene: TRBJ1-2
v_gene: TRBV5-4
d_gene: TRBD1
CDR3nt: TGTGCCAGCAGCACGAACAGGGGGACAGGGGGGATTGATGGCTACACCTTC
CDR3aa: CASSTNRGTGGIDGYTF

abundance: once
j_gene: TRBJ2-3
v_gene: TRBV5-4
d_gene: -
CDR3nt: TGTGCCAGCACCCCGCCCGGGGAAAGCACAGATACGCAGTATTTT
CDR3aa: CASTPPGESTDTQYF

abundance: -
j_gene: TRBJ2-1
v_gene: TRBV9
d_gene: -
CDR3nt: TGTGCCAGCAGCGTACAGGGGGGCCCCTACAATGAGCAGTTCTTC
CDR3aa: CASSVQGGPYNEQFF

abundance: -
j_gene: TRBJ2-2
v_gene: TRBV27
d_gene: -
CDR3nt: TGTGCCAGCCCTTTTAAGGGGACAACAAGGGGCGGGGAGCTGTTTTTT
CDR3aa: CASPFKGTTRGGELFF

abundance: -
j_gene: TRBJ2-3
v_gene: TRBV6-4
d_gene: -
CDR3nt: TGTGCCAGCAGTGACCTCGGACAGCTTGGGGATACGCAGTATTTT
CDR3aa: CASSDLGQLGDTQYF

abundance: -
j_gene: TRBJ2-3
v_gene: TRBV2
d_gene: TRBD1
CDR3nt: TGTGCCAAGTCCGGGACAGAGATAGATACGCAGTATTTT
CDR3aa: CAKSGTEIDTQYF

abundance: -
j_gene: TRBJ2-1
v_gene: TRBV7-2
d_gene: TRBD2
CDR3nt: TGTGCCAGCAGCCAGCGGGGGGCCAACAATGAGCAGTTCTTC
CDR3aa: CASSQRGANNEQFF

abundance: -
j_gene: TRBJ1-2
v_gene: TRBV5-4
d_gene: -
CDR3nt: TGTGCCAGCAGCTTGGCCCCTTATGGCTACACCTTC
CDR3aa: CASSLAPYGYTF

abundance: -
j_gene: TRBJ2-7
v_gene: TRBV6-6
d_gene: TRBD2
CDR3nt: TGTGCCATTGCGCGGGGGGACGATCACGAGCAGTACTTC
CDR3aa: CAIARGDDHEQYF